This T cell receptor (beta chain) was recovered during a study of blood T cells in healthy people across ages (dated by TCRdb to 2013 to 2016). Notes on the research overall: Template switching captured roughly one uniquely barcoded TCR beta cDNA molecule per two T cells in model experiments. Using the same blood draw, the study looked at two additional independent replicas of 1 million unique cDNA reads for two donors, one aged 18 to 30 and the other aged 80 or older. Four age groups were formed from the donors: young (average approximately 16 years), middle-aged (just under 40), aged (62) and long-lived (about 80). To avoid experimental bias, donors of different ages were spread randomly across the sequencing lanes. The study measured age-related changes in TCR beta repertoire diversity using deep sequencing normalized with unique cDNA molecular identifiers.

General conclusions and limits of the study: Conclusive comparison of naive and antigen-experienced compartments was prevented by the profiling of bulk unsorted PBMCs. The percentage of naive T cells measured by flow cytometry correlated strongly with observed TCR beta diversity. Donor CMV infection status was unknown, potentially confounding age-related changes in expanded clonotypes. Compared with the aged group, the long-lived group had more naive CD4+ T cells, fewer expanded clones and increased TCR diversity, suggesting age selection. Estimates of total diversity based on one million sequenced T cells were considered lower bounds and underestimates. Observed TCR beta diversity per million T cells fell roughly linearly with age, and a significant reduction was already apparent by age roughly 41.

Library creation used 5' RACE. Sequenced on an Illumina HiSeq 2500. A second about 7 to 11 cycle PCR used a sample-barcoded 5' primer and a J-beta primer mix. Each TCR beta cDNA molecule received a unique molecular identifier from a template-switch 5' adaptor carrying 12 random nucleotides. Each sample yielded at least 3 million CDR3-containing paired-end reads. All of the RNA was converted into first-strand cDNA using the Mint cDNA synthesis kit, with a TRBC-specific oligonucleotide serving as the primer. All cDNA was treated with uracil-DNA glycosylase and then went through a first 18-cycle PCR with the universal primers M1SS and BC2_uni_R. On the authors' methods: For normalization, 1 million high-quality reads were randomly selected from each sample, with every read carrying a distinct molecular identifier. Instead of being binned into consensus sequences, reads with shared molecular identifiers were discarded. CDR3 identification, clonotype clustering and error correction used MiTCR with a Q25 quality threshold and the strictest error-elimination algorithm. A nonparametric unseen species model with Euler transformation was used to estimate lower-bound total TCR beta diversity. The raw public reads went through TCRdb reprocessing: fastp at Q25, MiXCR clone calling, in-frame beta chains kept. Entries that share a CDR3 protein sequence are merged under the most common genes and DNA. The V and J calls shown here were made by TCRdb, not taken from the authors' results. This sample lists about 1.6 million distinct CDR3 sequences; about 31% were detected once. Jointly, the top ten make up approximately 10% of the sample.

As regards this clonotype: Its cognate antigen has yet to be identified. Base qualities are missing; no much larger clone stands one base away.

The CDR3 holds 14 amino acids from the cysteine to the phenylalanine. Kept here is only the CDR3 DNA, which spans 42 bases and is read in frame from base 1. V and J are trimmed by 5 bases and 4 bases, and the gene matches miss 0 bases of the junction. The germline V gene encodes CDR1 MDHEN and CDR2 SYDVKM. Systemically healthy Caucasian individuals from Russia, some 40 in total and aged about 6 to 95 years, were included as donors. Each donor gave ten milliliters of peripheral blood, collected into EDTA-treated Vacutainer tubes. PBMCs were isolated by Ficoll-Paque density-gradient centrifugation, with at least 6 million obtained per sample. Trizol reagent was used to extract total RNA from PBMCs, with at least 5.5 micrograms per sample. For every donor, an aliquot of PBMCs went through flow cytometry to measure the percentages of naive CD45RAhigh/CD27high T cells.

This receptor was obtained from a young woman in good health. Sequences were obtained from blood. Recombination connected TRBV28 to TRBJ2-2; TRBD2 fits 11 bases in the junction. CDR3 region: CASSTSGSTGELFF. The nucleotide sequence is TGTGCCAGCAGTACTAGCGGGAGCACCGGGGAGCTGTTTTTT.